Listed below are T cell receptor beta chains from one sample, sequenced in a study of T-cell reconstitution after alpha-beta-depleted transplantation in children. Each CDR3 protein gets one entry after TCRdb re-called the PCR reads with MiXCR. The data contain 250,000 to 400,000 distinct CDR3 sequences, about a quarter of them singletons. The sample in question was PBMCs, mostly from graft donor cells, obtained 180 days after TCRalphabeta/CD19-depleted stem cell transplant. These TCRs come from a male patient under 18 who had a stem cell transplant for acute lymphoblastic leukemia, so the T cells may come from the graft donor. Both conserved end residues are part of each CDR3. The D gene is left open where the match is weak. Size is stated for part of the rows, as once, few or many counts, or as a class when the clone is expanded.

abundance	d_gene	v_gene	j_gene	CDR3aa	CDR3nt
few	-	TRBV6-5	TRBJ2-1	CASSYGGGPEQFF	TGTGCCAGCAGTTACGGCGGAGGGCCTGAGCAGTTCTTC
many	-	TRBV5-1	TRBJ2-7	CASSDLTLGQYF	TGCGCCAGCAGTGACCTAACGCTGGGGCAGTACTTC
few	-	TRBV29-1	TRBJ2-1	CSVLESHEQFF	TGCAGCGTTTTAGAATCCCATGAGCAGTTCTTC
-	TRBD1	TRBV18	TRBJ2-1	CASSPGQGGEQFF	TGTGCCAGCTCACCAGGACAGGGTGGTGAGCAGTTCTTC
few	TRBD1	TRBV12-3/TRBV12-4	TRBJ2-7	CASSSRDRGRYEQYF	TGTGCCAGCAGTTCCCGAGACAGGGGGCGGTACGAGCAGTACTTC
-	-	TRBV4-2	TRBJ1-5	CASSQIRDQPQHF	TGTGCCAGCAGCCAGATCAGGGATCAGCCCCAGCATTTT
few	-	TRBV20-1	TRBJ2-3	CSARDLLDTQYF	TGCAGTGCTAGAGATCTCTTAGATACGCAGTATTTT
few	-	TRBV10-2	TRBJ2-1	CASSDTGAGYNEQFF	TGCGCCAGCAGTGATACGGGGGCGGGATACAATGAGCAGTTCTTC
-	TRBD2	TRBV7-6	TRBJ2-3	CASSSGAGGGRDTQYF	TGTGCCAGCAGCTCCGGAGCGGGAGGCGGGCGAGATACGCAGTATTTT
-	-	TRBV27	TRBJ2-7	CASSLRQASSYEQYF	TGTGCCAGCAGTTTAAGACAGGCCAGCTCCTACGAGCAGTACTTC
-	-	TRBV3-1	TRBJ2-7	CASSQDHGGSYEQYF	TGTGCCAGCAGCCAAGATCATGGCGGTTCCTACGAGCAGTACTTC
once	-	TRBV29-1	TRBJ2-4	CSVEDGGGKNIQYF	TGCAGCGTTGAAGACGGGGGTGGCAAAAACATTCAGTACTTC
-	TRBD1	TRBV20-1	TRBJ2-7	CSAADRIAYEQYF	TGCAGTGCGGCGGACAGGATAGCCTACGAGCAGTACTTC
-	TRBD2	TRBV5-1	TRBJ2-1	CASSVIPSGAYNEQFF	TGCGCCAGCAGCGTCATCCCTAGCGGGGCGTACAATGAGCAGTTCTTC
few	TRBD2	TRBV27	TRBJ2-1	CASSLRTSKWASGRSNEQFF	TGTGCCAGCAGTTTACGTACTTCTAAATGGGCTAGCGGGAGGAGCAATGAGCAGTTCTTC
-	-	TRBV6-5	TRBJ2-7	CASSYSTEAAFSSYEQYF	TGTGCCAGCAGTTACTCGACGGAGGCAGCGTTTTCCTCCTACGAGCAGTACTTC
-	-	TRBV9	TRBJ2-7	CASSPPGLAEFYEQYF	TGTGCCAGCAGCCCCCCAGGTTTGGCAGAATTCTACGAGCAGTACTTC
-	TRBD1	TRBV7-9	TRBJ1-2	CASSLIGQGNSYGYTF	TGTGCCAGCAGCTTAATCGGACAGGGCAACTCCTATGGCTACACCTTC
few	TRBD1	TRBV9	TRBJ2-5	CASSKTGKRETQYF	TGTGCCAGCAGCAAGACAGGGAAGCGAGAGACCCAGTACTTC
few	TRBD1	TRBV12-3/TRBV12-4	TRBJ2-7	CASSPGTGNEQYF	TGTGCCAGCAGCCCCGGGACAGGGAACGAGCAGTACTTC
few	-	TRBV4-1	TRBJ2-5	CASSPPARGMGTQYF	TGCGCCAGCAGCCCCCCGGCAAGGGGTATGGGGACCCAGTACTTC
-	TRBD1	TRBV6-5	TRBJ1-2	CASSYRGQETYGYTF	TGTGCCAGCAGTTACCGGGGACAGGAAACCTATGGCTACACCTTC
few	TRBD1	TRBV12-3/TRBV12-4	TRBJ1-2	CASSRWDSGGDYGYTF	TGTGCCAGCAGTAGATGGGACAGCGGGGGGGACTATGGCTACACCTTC
many	-	TRBV5-1	TRBJ2-7	CASSLGTGYEQYF	TGTGCCAGCAGCTTAGGGACTGGCTACGAGCAGTACTTC
-	-	TRBV7-2	TRBJ2-5	CASSLGLRGRRQETQYF	TGTGCCAGCAGCTTAGGACTACGGGGTCGACGGCAAGAGACCCAGTACTTC
few	-	TRBV18	TRBJ1-4	CASSLQQGTNEKLFF	TGTGCCAGCTCACTACAACAGGGAACTAATGAAAAACTGTTTTTT
few	TRBD1	TRBV27	TRBJ1-5	CASMYRGSNQPQHF	TGTGCCAGCATGTACAGGGGTTCCAATCAGCCCCAGCATTTT
-	-	TRBV20-1	TRBJ1-4	CSATHLQGSVYEKLFF	TGCAGTGCTACTCATCTACAGGGCTCAGTATACGAAAAACTGTTTTTT